A single sample is the source of the 31 T cell receptor beta chains below, sequenced in a study of naive and memory T cell subsets. The library had UMIs added by 3' ligation of an oligonucleotide to TCR cDNA. Ligated cDNA underwent four rounds of PCR with nested alpha and beta constant region primers and SP2. One entry per CDR3 protein results from TCRdb running MiXCR on the 5' RACE reads. The table includes about 62,000 distinct CDR3 sequences, 8% to 9% detected once. The receptors shown here come from a female donor in good health.

This clonotype showed up just once. The chain couples TRBV4-2 to TRBJ1-6; D uncertain. CDR3 size: 15 residues. V lost 1 base and J lost 5, with 9 bases in between. Germline CDR1 reads LGHNA; CDR2 reads YNFKEQ. The CDR3 reads CASSQVLGNNSPLHF. CDR3 sequence (DNA): TGTGCCAGCAGCCAAGTCTTGGGAAATAATTCACCCCTCCACTTT.

This clonotype has ten or more counts. This CDR3 is CSGTQGDGELFF. For the CDR3, the DNA is TGCAGCGGAACACAGGGTGACGGGGAGCTGTTTTTT. The rearrangement uses TRBV29-1 and TRBJ2-2; weak D call: TRBD1 (6 bases). V was trimmed by 7 bases and J by 7 bases, leaving 13 bases between them. CDR1 SQVTM and CDR2 ANQGSEA come from the germline V gene. This CDR3 comprises 12 residues.

This clonotype has a handful of counts. This rearrangement joins TRBV3-1 to TRBJ1-1, with 9 positions matching TRBD1. The CDR3 spans 15 residues. In germline, CDR1 is LGHDT, CDR2 YNNKEL (reference sequence). V gave up 4 bases and J gave up 5 bases; unmatched junction bases: 8. The CDR3 sequence: CASSLRQGVETEAFF. CDR3 DNA: TGTGCCAGCAGCCTTAGACAGGGGGTTGAAACTGAAGCTTTCTTT.

This clonotype was detected ten times or more. The rearrangement links TRBV9 to TRBJ1-2, with 8 bases that match TRBD1. The V gene's germline CDR1 is SGDLS and CDR2 YYNGEE. The CDR3 spans 17 residues. V lost 3 bases to trimming and J lost 2 bases; unmatched junction nucleotides: 12. The DNA for the CDR3 is TGTGCCAGCAGCGCGTCACAGGGGGAGGTTAGGAACTATGGCTACACCTTC. Translation: CASSASQGEVRNYGYTF.

The chain uses TRBV2 and TRBJ2-6, with D tentatively TRBD1 (5 bases). Germline loops: CDR1 SNHLY, CDR2 FYNNEI. The CDR3 is 15 amino acids. The V end lost 2 bases, the J end lost 1 base, and 6 bases lay between the germline ends. The CDR3: CASSEQGSGANVLTF. The DNA for the CDR3 is TGTGCCAGCAGTGAACAGGGTTCTGGGGCCAACGTCCTGACTTTC. Full variable domain (outside the CDR3, taken from reference TRBV2 and TRBJ2-6): EPEVTQTPSHQVTQMGQEVILRCVPISNHLYFYWYRQILGQKVEFLVSFYNNEISEKSEIFDDQFSVERPDGSNFTLKIRSTKLEDSAMYFCASSEQGSGANVLTFGAGSRLTVL.

In its sample, this clonotype was seen a few times. V is TRBV12-3 or TRBV12-4 and J is TRBJ2-1; a weak D match, TRBD1 (6 bases). The V end lost 4 bases, the J end lost 6 bases, and 25 bases lay between the germline ends. The CDR3 consists of 18 residues. CDR3 amino acids: CASSYPQGYISSGNEQFF. Written as DNA, the CDR3 is TGTGCCAGCAGTTATCCACAGGGTTACATTTCATCGGGCAATGAGCAGTTCTTC.

In its sample, this clonotype was seen many times. The CDR3 DNA is TGTGCCAGCAGTTTGGGGGCAGGGGGCAATCAGCCCCAGCATTTT. This codes for CASSLGAGGNQPQHF. The chain combines TRBV12-3 or TRBV12-4 with TRBJ1-5; tentatively, D is TRBD1 (6 bases). The CDR3 contains 15 residues. The ends were cut back, 3 bases at V and 2 bases at J, with 11 bases in the middle.

V is TRBV2 and J is TRBJ2-3; 10 bases fit TRBD2. CDR1 is SNHLY, CDR2 FYNNEI, per germline. V trimming: 4 bases; J trimming: 5 bases; junction bases outside the gene matches: 9. This CDR3 comprises 16 residues. CDR3 residues: CASSGWEASGRDTQYF. The CDR3 DNA reads as TGTGCCAGCAGTGGATGGGAGGCTAGCGGGAGAGATACGCAGTATTTT. The full variable domain, completed using reference TRBV2 and TRBJ2-3, is EPEVTQTPSHQVTQMGQEVILRCVPISNHLYFYWYRQILGQKVEFLVSFYNNEISEKSEIFDDQFSVERPDGSNFTLKIRSTKLEDSAMYFCASSGWEASGRDTQYFGPGTRLTVL.

This clonotype was counted at least ten times. This chain connects TRBV28 to TRBJ2-1; D gene ambiguous. This CDR3 is built from 15 residues. CDR1 and CDR2 from the germline V gene are MDHEN and SYDVKM. V shed 5 bases and J shed 6 bases, with 17 bases lying between them. The CDR3 sequence: CASSPISLGSNEQFF. Written as DNA, the CDR3 is TGTGCCAGCAGTCCCATTTCCCTGGGTTCCAATGAGCAGTTCTTC.

CDR3: CASSQDSRESPLHF. CDR3 bases: TGTGCCAGCAGCCAAGATTCCAGGGAATCACCCCTCCACTTT. This sequence joins TRBV4-2 and TRBJ1-6, with D possibly being TRBD1 (5 bases). V lost 0 bases and J lost 10, with 10 bases in between. Germline CDR1 LGHNA, CDR2 YNFKEQ. There are 14 residues in the CDR3.

The chain carries TRBV6-2 or TRBV6-3 and TRBJ1-2, with 7 nucleotides matching TRBD1. V shed 4 bases, J shed 8 bases, and the junction held 10 bases outside the gene matches. The CDR3 loop spans 14 amino acids. Germline loops: CDR1 MNHEY, CDR2 SVGEGT. CDR3 in amino acids: CASSSTGQAGGYTF. CDR3 nucleotides: TGTGCCAGCAGTTCCACCGGACAGGCAGGAGGCTACACCTTC.

The chain carries TRBV3-1 and TRBJ2-7, with D possibly TRBD2 on 6 matching bases. V was shortened by 0 bases and J by 2 bases, with 8 bases between the two germline ends. This CDR3 has 14 amino acids. CDR1 is LGHDT and CDR2 is YNNKEL in the germline V gene (reference sequence). The CDR3 protein is CASSQDPGAYEQYF. Here the CDR3 DNA reads TGTGCCAGCAGCCAAGATCCGGGGGCCTACGAGCAGTACTTC.

This clonotype was seen once. The chain employs TRBV29-1 and TRBJ2-1; D is possibly TRBD1 (6 bases). CDR1 and CDR2 from the germline V gene are SQVTM and ANQGSEA. Deletions cut 2 bases from V and 5 bases from J, with 10 bases between. The CDR3 is 13 amino acids. The CDR3 is CSVERDMNNEQFF. The CDR3, as DNA: TGCAGCGTTGAAAGGGACATGAACAATGAGCAGTTCTTC.

The table lists this clonotype with many counts. V and J are TRBV20-1 and TRBJ1-1, with no clear D. Germline V gene lookup returns CDR1 DFQATT and CDR2 SNEGSKA (reference sequence). The CDR3 has 13 residues. Trimming shortened V by 7 bases and J by 1 base, and 13 bases separated the two germline ends. The CDR3 protein is CSGQGIRNTEAFF. CDR3 bases: TGCAGTGGCCAAGGCATTAGGAACACTGAAGCTTTCTTT.

This clonotype came up a few times. The chain couples TRBV6-1 to TRBJ2-7, with TRBD2 matching over 9 bases. This CDR3 comprises 14 residues. Trimming at V came to 2 bases and at J to 4 bases, leaving 3 bases not matched to a gene. Germline V gene sequence: CDR1 MNHNS, CDR2 SASEGT. CDR3 DNA: TGTGCCAGCAGTGAACTAGCGGGGTCGTACGAGCAGTACTTC. Protein product: CASSELAGSYEQYF.

This sequence joins TRBV12-3 or TRBV12-4 and TRBJ2-3, with TRBD2 matching over 10 bases. CDR3 size: 15 residues. Germline trimming cut 5 bases from V and 2 bases from J; bases unmatched to any gene: 4. Written as DNA, the CDR3 is TGTGCCAGCAGTCTTACTAGCGGGAACACAGATACGCAGTATTTT. Translated: CASSLTSGNTDTQYF.

Ten or more counts support this clonotype. This sequence joins TRBV7-8 and TRBJ1-4; TRBD1 matches 9 bases. The CDR3 loop spans 15 amino acids. Germline CDR1 and CDR2: SGHVS and FQNEAQ. Trimming cost V 3 bases and J 7 bases; bases outside gene matches: 6. CDR3 protein: CASSFQTGGREKLFF. In DNA form, the CDR3 reads TGTGCCAGCAGCTTCCAAACAGGGGGCCGTGAAAAACTGTTTTTT.

In DNA form, the CDR3 reads TGTGCCAGCGGACCCAGGGGACAGCCCCAGCATTTT. Residues: CASGPRGQPQHF. This chain uses TRBV27 with TRBJ1-5; D perhaps matches TRBD1 (6 bases). The CDR3 has 12 residues. In germline, CDR1 is MNHEY, CDR2 SMNVEV (reference sequence). V lost 8 bases, J lost 7 bases, and 12 bases lay in between.

This clonotype was detected many times. This chain connects TRBV20-1 to TRBJ2-7; TRBD1 matches 8 bases. V dropped 6 bases and J dropped 7; count of bases not matched to a gene: 14. The V gene's germline CDR1 is DFQATT and CDR2 SNEGSKA (reference sequence). This CDR3 has 14 amino acids. DNA for the CDR3: TGCAGTGCCGGTACAGGGGGGTTCGGGGGTGAGCAGTACTTC. Protein product: CSAGTGGFGGEQYF.

This clonotype has at least ten counts. This chain links TRBV18 with TRBJ1-1, with D possibly matching TRBD1 (6 bases). V lost 5 bases and J lost 1, with 17 bases in between. The CDR3 totals 16 residues. Germline lookup yields CDR1 KGHSH and CDR2 LQKENI. CDR3 protein: CASSAEYGGPNTEAFF. The CDR3 DNA sequence: TGTGCCAGCTCAGCAGAATACGGGGGGCCGAACACTGAAGCTTTCTTT.

This clonotype has ten or more counts. The chain joins TRBV29-1 to TRBJ2-7, with 14 bases aligning to TRBD2. The CDR3 extends over 18 amino acids. V lost 7 bases and J lost 6; bases outside the gene matches: 20. Germline CDR1 reads SQVTM; CDR2 reads ANQGSEA. The chain's CDR3 is CSAMGLAGDFRSPLEQYF. CDR3 DNA: TGCAGCGCTATGGGACTAGCGGGAGACTTCAGGTCTCCCCTCGAGCAGTACTTC.

This clonotype was detected many times. The chain employs TRBV7-9 and TRBJ1-5, with 7 bases fitting TRBD1. Unmatched junction bases numbered 6, after V lost 3 bases and J lost 7 bases. The germline gives CDR1 SEHNR, CDR2 FQNEAQ (reference sequence). The CDR3 totals 14 residues. The DNA for the CDR3 is TGTGCCAGCAGCTTGTCAGGGGGTATGCAGCCCCAGCATTTT. As protein: CASSLSGGMQPQHF.

This clonotype appeared many times. This chain links TRBV11-2 with TRBJ1-3; no firm D call. The CDR3 consists of 14 residues. CDR1 is SGHAT, CDR2 FQNNGV, per germline. V was clipped by 2 bases and J by 4 bases, with 9 bases between them. The CDR3 DNA sequence: TGTGCCAGCAGCTTAATCCGGACGGGAAACACCATATATTTT. Protein: CASSLIRTGNTIYF.

This clonotype has a count of ten or more. This chain uses TRBV7-9 with TRBJ1-4; D is uncertain. Germline assignment: CDR1 SEHNR and CDR2 FQNEAQ (reference sequence). The CDR3 is made up of 16 amino acids. V was trimmed by 1 base and J by 0 bases, leaving 9 bases between them. CDR3 residues: CASSLGHFATNEKLFF. The CDR3 DNA sequence: TGTGCCAGCAGCTTAGGCCACTTTGCAACTAATGAAAAACTGTTTTTT.

The V and J genes are TRBV5-1 and TRBJ2-1; 8 bases map to TRBD2. This CDR3 comprises 16 residues. J was trimmed by 2 bases and V by 0 bases; bases with no gene match: 4. Germline values: CDR1 SGHRS, CDR2 YFSETQ. The CDR3 protein is CASSLELRGAYNEQFF. The CDR3 DNA reads as TGCGCCAGCAGCTTGGAGTTGCGGGGGGCCTACAATGAGCAGTTCTTC.

This clonotype was seen only a few times. This chain links TRBV20-1 with TRBJ1-5, with 8 bases matching TRBD1. The germline CDR1 and CDR2 sequences are DFQATT and SNEGSKA (reference sequence). The CDR3 extends over 14 amino acids. With 5 bases clipped from V and 7 bases from J, the junction kept 10 bases outside the gene matches. The CDR3 region has the DNA TGCAGTGCTCCCAGGACAGGGCAAAACCAGCCCCAGCATTTT. It is translated as CSAPRTGQNQPQHF.

The V gene is TRBV3-1, the J gene TRBJ2-1, with TRBD1 matching 10 bases. There are 16 residues in the CDR3. Germline V gene sequence: CDR1 LGHDT, CDR2 YNNKEL (reference sequence). The V gene end was trimmed by 4 bases and the J gene end by 8 bases; junction bases not matched to a gene: 11. The CDR3 protein is CASSRLDRGRQDEQFF. The CDR3 region has the DNA TGTGCCAGCAGCCGACTAGACAGGGGGCGTCAGGATGAGCAGTTCTTC.

There are many counts of this clonotype. The chain uses TRBV20-1 and TRBJ1-5; D is unresolved. The germline V gene encodes CDR1 DFQATT and CDR2 SNEGSKA (reference sequence). The CDR3 sequence is 14 residues long. Trimming stripped 0 bases from V and 7 bases from J, with 13 bases between. CDR3 protein: CSARDSGARQPQHF. CDR3 in DNA: TGCAGTGCTAGAGATTCGGGCGCCAGGCAGCCCCAGCATTTT.

The chain couples TRBV4-2 to TRBJ2-5, with 13 bases aligning to TRBD2. J was trimmed by 5 bases and V by 2 bases; bases with no gene match: 11. The CDR3 contains 18 residues. Germline CDR1 is LGHNA and CDR2 is YNFKEQ. In nucleotides, the CDR3 is TGTGCCAGCAGCCAATCAAACGGACTAGCGGGAGATCGGGAGACCCAGTACTTC. This gives the protein CASSQSNGLAGDRETQYF.

This clonotype appeared a few times. The chain carries TRBV28 and TRBJ1-5, with D perhaps matching TRBD1 (5 bases). Germline lookup yields CDR1 MDHEN and CDR2 SYDVKM. This CDR3 spans 18 amino acids. V was pared by 1 base and J by 0 bases, with 16 bases between. This CDR3 reads CASSLLDLKGYSNQPQHF. For the CDR3, the DNA is TGTGCCAGCAGTTTATTGGACCTAAAGGGGTATAGCAATCAGCCCCAGCATTTT. The full variable domain, its missing parts supplied by reference TRBV28 and TRBJ1-5, is DVKVTQSSRYLVKRTGEKVFLECVQDMDHENMFWYRQDPGLGLRLIYFSYDVKMKEKGDIPEGYSVSREKKERFSLILESASTNQTSMYLCASSLLDLKGYSNQPQHFGDGTRLSIL.

There are a few counts of this clonotype. The chain is built from TRBV5-1 and TRBJ1-1; D is ambiguous. CDR3 length: 14 residues. Trimming cost V 4 bases and J 5 bases, with 15 bases left between them. The V gene's germline CDR1 is SGHRS and CDR2 YFSETQ. The CDR3 bases are TGCGCCAGCAGCCGAGGAGGGTCGTTGACTGAAGCTTTCTTT. Translated: CASSRGGSLTEAFF.